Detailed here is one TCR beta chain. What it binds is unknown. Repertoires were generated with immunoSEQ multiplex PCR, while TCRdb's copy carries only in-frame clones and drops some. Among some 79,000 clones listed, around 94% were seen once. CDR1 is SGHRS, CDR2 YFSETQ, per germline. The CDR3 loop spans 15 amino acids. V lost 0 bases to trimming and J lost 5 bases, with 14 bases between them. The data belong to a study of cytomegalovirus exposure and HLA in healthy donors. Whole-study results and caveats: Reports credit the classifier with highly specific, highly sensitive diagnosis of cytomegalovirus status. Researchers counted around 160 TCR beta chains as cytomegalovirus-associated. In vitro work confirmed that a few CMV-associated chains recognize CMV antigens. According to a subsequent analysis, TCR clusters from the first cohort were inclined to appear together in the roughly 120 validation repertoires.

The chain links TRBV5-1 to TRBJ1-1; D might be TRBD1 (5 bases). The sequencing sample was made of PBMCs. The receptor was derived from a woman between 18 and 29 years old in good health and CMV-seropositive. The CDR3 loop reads CASSLVEGRLTEAFF. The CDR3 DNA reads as TGCGCCAGCAGCTTGGTGGAGGGGAGGCTGACTGAAGCTTTCTTT.